The rows below give T cell receptor beta chains drawn from one sample of a study of CD8 T cells in ankylosing spondylitis. TCRdb redid the calling of the 5' RACE reads with MiXCR, one entry per CDR3 protein. The sample consists of 39,000 or so distinct CDR3 sequences, approximately 3% of them appearing once. Sample: blood, either unsorted or a sorted T cell fraction (not recorded which). The receptors shown here come from a male donor with ankylosing spondylitis or in good health (not recorded which). Each CDR3 is given with its conserved first and last residue. The order of the fields is clone size, J gene, D gene, CDR3 length, V gene, CDR3 DNA, CDR3 protein. D genes are given only for firm matches. Size tells how often a clone was seen (once, few, many) or the class of an expanded clone, and some rows leave it out.

clone size: medium-sized; J gene: TRBJ2-1; D gene: NA; CDR3 length: 15; V gene: TRBV9; CDR3 DNA: TGTGCCAGCAGCGTAGGGCAGGGGGGATACAATGAGCAGTTCTTC; CDR3 protein: CASSVGQGGYNEQFF
clone size: many; J gene: TRBJ1-1; D gene: NA; CDR3 length: 15; V gene: TRBV9; CDR3 DNA: TGTGCCAGCAGCGTAGATCAAGTGGTTAACACTGAAGCTTTCTTT; CDR3 protein: CASSVDQVVNTEAFF
clone size: many; J gene: TRBJ2-1; D gene: NA; CDR3 length: 16; V gene: TRBV9; CDR3 DNA: TGTGCCAGCAGCGTAGCTGGGGGGACACTATCCAATGAGCAGTTCTTC; CDR3 protein: CASSVAGGTLSNEQFF
clone size: many; J gene: TRBJ2-1; D gene: TRBD1; CDR3 length: 15; V gene: TRBV9; CDR3 DNA: TGTGCCAGCAGCTTACAGGACAGGGGCAACAATGAGCAGTTCTTC; CDR3 protein: CASSLQDRGNNEQFF
clone size: many; J gene: TRBJ1-4; D gene: TRBD1; CDR3 length: 16; V gene: TRBV9; CDR3 DNA: TGTGCCAGCAGCGTAGGCGGGACAGGGGTTGTAGAAAAACTGTTTTTT; CDR3 protein: CASSVGGTGVVEKLFF
clone size: many; J gene: TRBJ2-1; D gene: NA; CDR3 length: 14; V gene: TRBV9; CDR3 DNA: TGTGCCAGCAGCCCCATGACCGGGAGAAATGAGCAGTTCTTC; CDR3 protein: CASSPMTGRNEQFF
clone size: many; J gene: TRBJ1-2; D gene: NA; CDR3 length: 14; V gene: TRBV9; CDR3 DNA: TGTGCCAGCAGCCCTTACGTTTCGTCGGGTGGCTACACCTTC; CDR3 protein: CASSPYVSSGGYTF
clone size: many; J gene: TRBJ1-6; D gene: TRBD1; CDR3 length: 16; V gene: TRBV9; CDR3 DNA: TGTGCCAGCAGCGCGGAAGGACAGGGGGCCGCTGGGTCCCTCCACTTT; CDR3 protein: CASSAEGQGAAGSLHF
clone size: many; J gene: TRBJ2-2; D gene: NA; CDR3 length: 14; V gene: TRBV9; CDR3 DNA: TGTGCCAGCAGCGTAAGTGGGAACACCGGGGAGCTGTTTTTT; CDR3 protein: CASSVSGNTGELFF
clone size: few; J gene: TRBJ2-1; D gene: TRBD2; CDR3 length: 14; V gene: TRBV9; CDR3 DNA: TGTGCCAGCAGCACCTCTCTGGGGGGGAATGAGCAGTTCTTC; CDR3 protein: CASSTSLGGNEQFF
clone size: many; J gene: TRBJ2-2; D gene: TRBD1; CDR3 length: 13; V gene: TRBV9; CDR3 DNA: TGTGCCAGCACCGGACAGGCGACCGGGGAGCTGTTTTTT; CDR3 protein: CASTGQATGELFF
clone size: many; J gene: TRBJ2-3; D gene: NA; CDR3 length: 13; V gene: TRBV9; CDR3 DNA: TGTGCCAGCAGCGTAGTGTTCACAGATACGCAGTATTTT; CDR3 protein: CASSVVFTDTQYF
clone size: many; J gene: TRBJ2-1; D gene: TRBD1; CDR3 length: 14; V gene: TRBV9; CDR3 DNA: TGTGCCAGCAGCGTAGGACAGGGGTACAATGAGCAGTTCTTC; CDR3 protein: CASSVGQGYNEQFF
clone size: many; J gene: TRBJ1-1; D gene: NA; CDR3 length: 15; V gene: TRBV9; CDR3 DNA: TGTGCCAGCAGCGTGGCTCCACATATGAACACTGAAGCTTTCTTT; CDR3 protein: CASSVAPHMNTEAFF
clone size: many; J gene: TRBJ2-5; D gene: NA; CDR3 length: 15; V gene: TRBV9; CDR3 DNA: TGTGCCAGCAGCGTAGCAGGGGGGGTTGGCGCGACCCAGTACTTC; CDR3 protein: CASSVAGGVGATQYF
clone size: many; J gene: TRBJ2-3; D gene: NA; CDR3 length: 16; V gene: TRBV9; CDR3 DNA: TGTGCCAGCAGCCTCCAAGGGTGGCCTAGCACAGATACGCAGTATTTT; CDR3 protein: CASSLQGWPSTDTQYF
clone size: many; J gene: TRBJ2-2; D gene: TRBD2; CDR3 length: 16; V gene: TRBV9; CDR3 DNA: TGTGCCAGCAGCCGAGCGGGGGAGTTGAACACCGGGGAGCTGTTTTTT; CDR3 protein: CASSRAGELNTGELFF
clone size: many; J gene: TRBJ1-1; D gene: NA; CDR3 length: 15; V gene: TRBV9; CDR3 DNA: TGTGCCAGCAGCGCTCCTGGGGGGGCGAACACTGAAGCTTTCTTT; CDR3 protein: CASSAPGGANTEAFF
clone size: many; J gene: TRBJ2-2; D gene: NA; CDR3 length: 14; V gene: TRBV9; CDR3 DNA: TGTGCCAGCAGCGTAGGACTTGTAAACGGGGAGCTGTTTTTT; CDR3 protein: CASSVGLVNGELFF
clone size: once; J gene: TRBJ2-1; D gene: TRBD2; CDR3 length: 16; V gene: TRBV9; CDR3 DNA: TGTGCCAGCAGCCCCCGAGGAGCGGGGGGTTCCAATGAGCAGTTCTTC; CDR3 protein: CASSPRGAGGSNEQFF
clone size: once; J gene: TRBJ2-3; D gene: NA; CDR3 length: 19; V gene: TRBV7-5; CDR3 DNA: TGCAGCTCTGTGCCTGCAGGCGGCAGCTGCGCCCCGAGGTCAGATACGCAGTATTTT; CDR3 protein: CSSVPAGGSCAPRSDTQYF
clone size: many; J gene: TRBJ1-4; D gene: NA; CDR3 length: 16; V gene: TRBV9; CDR3 DNA: TGTGCCAGCAGCGTAGAGGAAATCTGGGGACGGGAAAAACTGTTTTTT; CDR3 protein: CASSVEEIWGREKLFF
clone size: few; J gene: TRBJ2-2; D gene: NA; CDR3 length: 11; V gene: TRBV9; CDR3 DNA: TGTGCCAGCAGCGTTTCAGGGGAGCTGTTTTTT; CDR3 protein: CASSVSGELFF
clone size: many; J gene: TRBJ2-3; D gene: NA; CDR3 length: 14; V gene: TRBV28; CDR3 DNA: TGTGCCCCTACCCAGGGGTTAGACACAGATACGCAGTATTTT; CDR3 protein: CAPTQGLDTDTQYF
clone size: many; J gene: TRBJ1-1; D gene: NA; CDR3 length: 15; V gene: TRBV9; CDR3 DNA: TGTGCCAGCAGCGTAGTGAGAGTTGGGGCCACTGAAGCTTTCTTT; CDR3 protein: CASSVVRVGATEAFF
clone size: many; J gene: TRBJ2-3; D gene: NA; CDR3 length: 15; V gene: TRBV9; CDR3 DNA: TGTGCCAGCAGCGTTCTGGGGGCGTACACAGATACGCAGTATTTT; CDR3 protein: CASSVLGAYTDTQYF
clone size: many; J gene: TRBJ2-1; D gene: NA; CDR3 length: 16; V gene: TRBV9; CDR3 DNA: TGTGCCAGCAGCGTGAGTAGGGGTGCCTCCTACAATGAGCAGTTCTTC; CDR3 protein: CASSVSRGASYNEQFF
clone size: many; J gene: TRBJ2-3; D gene: TRBD2; CDR3 length: 14; V gene: TRBV9; CDR3 DNA: TGTGCCAGCAGCGGGGCGGGGGGCCCAGATACGCAGTATTTT; CDR3 protein: CASSGAGGPDTQYF
clone size: many; J gene: TRBJ1-2; D gene: NA; CDR3 length: 14; V gene: TRBV9; CDR3 DNA: TGTGCCAGCAGTGGGGTTGGCCCAGGGCCGAGCTACACCTTC; CDR3 protein: CASSGVGPGPSYTF
clone size: few; J gene: TRBJ2-1; D gene: TRBD1; CDR3 length: 15; V gene: TRBV9; CDR3 DNA: TGTGCCAGCAGCCTGGGACAGGGCGCATACAATGAGCAGTTCTTC; CDR3 protein: CASSLGQGAYNEQFF
clone size: many; J gene: TRBJ2-1; D gene: TRBD2; CDR3 length: 16; V gene: TRBV9; CDR3 DNA: TGTGCCAGCAGCCCCCGTAGCGGGAAGAGCTACAATGAGCAGTTCTTC; CDR3 protein: CASSPRSGKSYNEQFF
clone size: many; J gene: TRBJ1-1; D gene: NA; CDR3 length: 13; V gene: TRBV9; CDR3 DNA: TGTGCCAGCAGCAGGGGGTGGAACACTGAAGCTTTCTTT; CDR3 protein: CASSRGWNTEAFF
clone size: many; J gene: TRBJ2-5; D gene: TRBD2; CDR3 length: 16; V gene: TRBV9; CDR3 DNA: TGTGCCAGCAGCGTAGCCAGCGGGGATTACCAAGAGACCCAGTACTTC; CDR3 protein: CASSVASGDYQETQYF
clone size: many; J gene: TRBJ2-1; D gene: TRBD2; CDR3 length: 15; V gene: TRBV9; CDR3 DNA: TGTGCCAGCAGCGTCAGCGGGAGGGATATCAATGAGCAGTTCTTC; CDR3 protein: CASSVSGRDINEQFF
clone size: many; J gene: TRBJ2-5; D gene: NA; CDR3 length: 15; V gene: TRBV9; CDR3 DNA: TGTGCCAGCAGCGTAGAGCCCTACGATAGGGAGACCCAGTACTTC; CDR3 protein: CASSVEPYDRETQYF
clone size: many; J gene: TRBJ2-1; D gene: NA; CDR3 length: 16; V gene: TRBV9; CDR3 DNA: TGTGCCAGCAGCGTAAATTTTCGGGCAGGGAACAATGAGCAGTTCTTC; CDR3 protein: CASSVNFRAGNNEQFF
clone size: many; J gene: TRBJ2-6; D gene: NA; CDR3 length: 17; V gene: TRBV9; CDR3 DNA: TGTGCCAGCAGCCACGGGACAACGATATCTGGGGCCAACGTCCTGACTTTC; CDR3 protein: CASSHGTTISGANVLTF
clone size: many; J gene: TRBJ2-5; D gene: TRBD1; CDR3 length: 14; V gene: TRBV9; CDR3 DNA: TGTGCCAGCAGCAGACAGGGTCGACGGGAGACCCAGTACTTC; CDR3 protein: CASSRQGRRETQYF
clone size: many; J gene: TRBJ2-1; D gene: TRBD2; CDR3 length: 15; V gene: TRBV9; CDR3 DNA: TGTGCCAGCAGCGTAGTCAGCGGGGGAACAAATGAGCAGTTCTTC; CDR3 protein: CASSVVSGGTNEQFF
clone size: many; J gene: TRBJ2-2; D gene: TRBD2; CDR3 length: 20; V gene: TRBV9; CDR3 DNA: TGTGCCAGCAGCGTAGGTCCCGTGCCTAGCGGGAATATCGGGTCCGGGGAGCTGTTTTTT; CDR3 protein: CASSVGPVPSGNIGSGELFF
clone size: many; J gene: TRBJ2-5; D gene: NA; CDR3 length: 18; V gene: TRBV9; CDR3 DNA: TGTGCCAGCAGCCACCCCCGGCGGGGGCGGGAGACAGCAGAGACCCAGTACTTC; CDR3 protein: CASSHPRRGRETAETQYF
clone size: many; J gene: TRBJ2-2; D gene: TRBD1; CDR3 length: 16; V gene: TRBV9; CDR3 DNA: TGTGCCAGCAGCCCCCGACAGGGTTCGAACACCGGGGAGCTGTCTTTT; CDR3 protein: CASSPRQGSNTGELSF
clone size: few; J gene: TRBJ2-3; D gene: TRBD2; CDR3 length: 18; V gene: TRBV9; CDR3 DNA: TGTGCCAGCAGCGTAGGGAATAGCGGGGGGGCCTTTTCGGATACGCAGTATTTT; CDR3 protein: CASSVGNSGGAFSDTQYF
clone size: many; J gene: TRBJ2-5; D gene: NA; CDR3 length: 16; V gene: TRBV3-1; CDR3 DNA: TGTGCCAGATGCTCCACTCGACTAGTCGTTCAAGAGACCCAGTACTTC; CDR3 protein: CARCSTRLVVQETQYF
clone size: few; J gene: TRBJ2-2; D gene: NA; CDR3 length: 16; V gene: TRBV9; CDR3 DNA: TGTGCCAGCAGCGCTCCGGGACCGGGGGTCACCGGGGAGCTGTTTTTT; CDR3 protein: CASSAPGPGVTGELFF
clone size: many; J gene: TRBJ1-2; D gene: TRBD1; CDR3 length: 15; V gene: TRBV9; CDR3 DNA: TGTGCCAGCAGCGTAAATGGGGGACAGGTCGGAGGCTACACCTTC; CDR3 protein: CASSVNGGQVGGYTF
clone size: many; J gene: TRBJ1-1; D gene: TRBD1; CDR3 length: 17; V gene: TRBV9; CDR3 DNA: TGTGCCAGCAGCGTAGGTACAGGGGGCCTCATGAACACTGAAGCTTTCTTT; CDR3 protein: CASSVGTGGLMNTEAFF
clone size: NA; J gene: TRBJ2-1; D gene: NA; CDR3 length: 12; V gene: TRBV9; CDR3 DNA: TGTGCCAGCAGCGTTTCGGGGGCCGAGCAGTTCTTC; CDR3 protein: CASSVSGAEQFF
clone size: many; J gene: TRBJ1-6; D gene: NA; CDR3 length: 14; V gene: TRBV9; CDR3 DNA: TGTGCCAGCAGCGAGTTACCAGGGAGTTCACCCCTCCACTTT; CDR3 protein: CASSELPGSSPLHF
clone size: many; J gene: TRBJ1-2; D gene: NA; CDR3 length: 13; V gene: TRBV9; CDR3 DNA: TGTGCCAGCAGCGTACGGGAGAACTATGGCTACACCTTC; CDR3 protein: CASSVRENYGYTF
clone size: many; J gene: TRBJ2-1; D gene: NA; CDR3 length: 15; V gene: TRBV9; CDR3 DNA: TGTGCCAGCAGCGTAGAGCGGGCTAGCCGGAATGAGCAGTTCTTC; CDR3 protein: CASSVERASRNEQFF
clone size: many; J gene: TRBJ2-3; D gene: TRBD2; CDR3 length: 17; V gene: TRBV9; CDR3 DNA: TGTGCCAGCAGCGTGCGGGGGGGCCTTGTAGGCACAGATACGCAGTATTTT; CDR3 protein: CASSVRGGLVGTDTQYF
clone size: NA; J gene: TRBJ2-2; D gene: NA; CDR3 length: 15; V gene: TRBV9; CDR3 DNA: TGTGCCAGCAGCGGCTCAACCCTTTTGACCGGGGAGCTGTTTTTT; CDR3 protein: CASSGSTLLTGELFF
clone size: many; J gene: TRBJ1-3; D gene: NA; CDR3 length: 15; V gene: TRBV9; CDR3 DNA: TGTGCCAGCAGCGTATCGGACAGCTCTGGAAACACCATATATTTT; CDR3 protein: CASSVSDSSGNTIYF
clone size: many; J gene: TRBJ1-1; D gene: NA; CDR3 length: 12; V gene: TRBV9; CDR3 DNA: TGTGCCAGCAGCGTAGCGGGCGGTGAAGCTTTCTTT; CDR3 protein: CASSVAGGEAFF
clone size: NA; J gene: TRBJ2-1; D gene: TRBD2; CDR3 length: 19; V gene: TRBV9; CDR3 DNA: TGTGCCAGCAGCGTAGCTACCCAATCTAGCGGAACTAGTGGAAATGAGCAGTTCTTC; CDR3 protein: CASSVATQSSGTSGNEQFF
clone size: many; J gene: TRBJ2-3; D gene: NA; CDR3 length: 15; V gene: TRBV23-1; CDR3 DNA: TGCGCCAGCAGTCCCTACGCGGGGCCCACAGATACGCAGTATTTT; CDR3 protein: CASSPYAGPTDTQYF
clone size: many; J gene: TRBJ1-6; D gene: TRBD1; CDR3 length: 14; V gene: TRBV9; CDR3 DNA: TGTGCCAGCAGCGCGGGACAGGGTTCACCACCCCTCCACTTT; CDR3 protein: CASSAGQGSPPLHF